The source of this T cell receptor (beta chain) is a study of T cells in tumors after PD-1 blockade. Germline-derived CDR1 and CDR2 are LNHDA and SQIVND (reference sequence). This CDR3 region has 18 residues. J lost 4 bases, V lost 2 bases, and 10 bases had no gene match. The table came from immunoSEQ multiplex PCR; TCRdb's copy has only in-frame clones and leaves some out. The table lists over 30,000 clones, roughly 78% of them singletons. V and J are TRBV19 and TRBJ2-6, with TRBD1 matching over 8 bases. The TCR comes from a human donor with basal cell carcinoma. Sample: PBMCs, taken before anti-PD-1 treatment. The CDR3 is CASSITSRGRRGANVLTF. CDR3 bases: TGTGCCAGTAGTATAACGAGCAGGGGGCGAAGAGGGGCCAACGTCCTGACTTTC.